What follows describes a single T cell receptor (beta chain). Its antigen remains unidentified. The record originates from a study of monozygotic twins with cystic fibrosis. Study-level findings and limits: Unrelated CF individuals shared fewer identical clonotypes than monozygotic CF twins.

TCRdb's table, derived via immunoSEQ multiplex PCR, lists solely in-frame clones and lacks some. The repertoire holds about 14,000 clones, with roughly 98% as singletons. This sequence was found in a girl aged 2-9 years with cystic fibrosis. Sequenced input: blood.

The CDR3 sequence is CASRAERGLDTEAFF. CDR3 sequence (DNA): TGTGCCAGCCGAGCTGAAAGGGGGCTGGACACTGAAGCTTTCTTT. The V gene is TRBV19, the J gene TRBJ1-1; 7 nucleotides agree with TRBD1. The trim removed 9 bases at V and 3 bases at J, leaving 13 bases unmatched. CDR3 size: 15 residues. CDR1 is LNHDA, CDR2 SQIVND, per germline (reference sequence).